Each of the 32 T cell receptor beta chains below was sequenced from the same sample in a study of identifying expanded T cells in peripheral blood. Method: immunoSEQ multiplex PCR; TCRdb's copy keeps in-frame clones and lacks some. The table shows tens of thousands of clones, with 88% occurring only once. Sequencing was done on a sample of blood. All receptors come from a person aged 18 to 70 in good health.

This clone was found many times. V gene TRBV7-9 combines with J gene TRBJ2-1; D is perhaps TRBD2 (5 bases). V dropped 7 bases and J dropped 4 bases, with 14 bases sitting between them. Germline V gene sequence: CDR1 SEHNR, CDR2 FQNEAQ (reference sequence). The CDR3 has 14 residues. CDR3 coding DNA: TGTGCCAGCACGCTCGTGCCGGGGTACAATGAGCAGTTCTTC. Translation gives CASTLVPGYNEQFF.

The chain carries TRBV5-1 and TRBJ2-3; D ambiguous. Germline-derived CDR1 and CDR2 are SGHRS and YFSETQ. Trimming removed 3 bases at V and 1 base at J, with 3 bases between. This CDR3 has 12 amino acids. In DNA form, the CDR3 reads TGCGCCAGCAGCTCGCGCACAGATACGCAGTATTTT. Translation gives CASSSRTDTQYF.

This sequence joins TRBV5-1 and TRBJ2-5; 7 bases are shared with TRBD2. Germline CDR1 and CDR2: SGHRS and YFSETQ. V was pared by 0 bases and J by 4 bases, with 9 bases of the junction left unmatched. CDR3 length: 16 amino acids. The DNA of the CDR3 is TGCGCCAGCAGCTTGGGCCTCGGGGGGACCTCAGAGACCCAGTACTTC. Protein sequence: CASSLGLGGTSETQYF.

V usage is TRBV7-6 and J usage is TRBJ2-2, with 12 bases fitting TRBD1. Germline loops: CDR1 SGHVS, CDR2 FNYEAQ. The CDR3 extends over 16 amino acids. Germline trimming cut 6 bases from V and 4 bases from J; bases unmatched to any gene: 6. The CDR3 DNA reads TGTGCCAGCAGAACCGGGACAGGGGGCGTCACCGGGGAGCTGTTTTTT. This translates into CASRTGTGGVTGELFF.

The V and J genes are TRBV10-3 and TRBJ2-3, with D maybe TRBD2 (5 bases). Germline values: CDR1 ENHRY, CDR2 SYGVKD. This CDR3 has 13 amino acids. V was clipped by 2 bases and J by 5 bases, with 8 bases between them. The CDR3 DNA follows: TGTGCCATCAGTGAGGGTGGACTAGATACGCAGTATTTT. Translating it yields CAISEGGLDTQYF.

This clone came up a few times. This sequence joins TRBV2 and TRBJ1-5; D is unclear. The germline CDR1 and CDR2 sequences are SNHLY and FYNNEI. V lost 7 bases and J 3 bases, leaving 10 bases between the germline ends. The CDR3 runs 13 residues. The CDR3 coding sequence is TGTGCCAGCATGACCAGCTACAATCAGCCCCAGCATTTT. Protein product: CASMTSYNQPQHF.

This clone was detected once. The chain uses TRBV13 and TRBJ1-2; D is uncertain. Germline CDR1 PRHDT, CDR2 FYEKMQ (reference sequence). Trimming removed 4 bases at V and 5 bases at J, with 14 bases between. This CDR3 is built from 14 residues. CDR3 DNA: TGTGCCAGCAGCTCACCCTTAGGAGAGTATGGCTACACCTTC. Translation: CASSSPLGEYGYTF.

V gene TRBV28 combines with J gene TRBJ1-2; D is perhaps TRBD1 (5 bases). CDR1 and CDR2 (germline): MDHEN, SYDVKM. This CDR3 has 14 residues. The V end lost 3 bases, the J end lost 2 bases, and 10 bases lay between the germline ends. The CDR3 DNA follows: TGTGCCAGCAGTTTTGGGGCCCCCAACTATGGCTACACCTTC. This translates into CASSFGAPNYGYTF.

V usage is TRBV4-3 and J usage is TRBJ1-4; D remains ambiguous. The germline V and J ends were trimmed by 3 bases and 4 bases, with 12 bases remaining between them. Per the germline V gene, CDR1 is LGHNA and CDR2 is YSLEER. The CDR3 covers 15 residues. The CDR3 is CASSHRNRINEKLFF. The DNA of the CDR3 is TGCGCCAGCAGCCACCGTAACCGGATTAATGAAAAACTGTTTTTT.

This clone was recorded a few times. J is TRBJ2-3 and V is TRBV5-1, with 9 bases matching TRBD1. CDR3 length: 15 residues. The J segment lost 5 bases and the V segment lost 1 base, leaving 5 bases of the junction unmatched. CDR1 is SGHRS and CDR2 is YFSETQ in the germline V gene. CDR3 in amino acids: CASSLFGTGRDTQYF. The CDR3 DNA reads as TGCGCCAGCAGCTTGTTTGGGACAGGGAGAGATACGCAGTATTTT.

The chain recombines TRBV5-1 with TRBJ1-1; no definite D call. V was pared by 0 bases and J by 6 bases, with 12 bases between. The CDR3 spans 14 residues. Germline values: CDR1 SGHRS, CDR2 YFSETQ. The CDR3 DNA follows: TGCGCCAGCAGCTTGGGGGCTACGGCGGCTGAAGCTTTCTTT. Its protein is CASSLGATAAEAFF.

The chain uses TRBV9 and TRBJ1-1; D is uncertain. The V end was cut by 4 bases, the J end by 0 bases, with 10 bases between. Looked up from germline, CDR1 is SGDLS and CDR2 is YYNGEE. The CDR3 sequence is 14 residues long. The CDR3 bases are TGTGCCAGCAGCTTGGCATGGATGAACACTGAAGCTTTCTTT. Translating it yields CASSLAWMNTEAFF.

V is TRBV29-1 and J is TRBJ2-5, with D possibly matching TRBD2 (6 bases). The V end was cut by 4 bases, the J end by 5 bases, with 14 bases between. The CDR3 spans 13 residues. The germline V gene encodes CDR1 SQVTM and CDR2 ANQGSEA. The chain's CDR3 is CSVVEGNTETQYF. The CDR3 region has the DNA TGCAGCGTTGTGGAGGGGAATACGGAGACCCAGTACTTC. The whole variable domain, remainder taken from reference TRBV29-1 and TRBJ2-5, is SAVISQKPSRDICQRGTSLTIQCQVDSQVTMMFWYRQQPGQSLTLIATANQGSEATYESGFVIDKFPISRPNLTFSTLTVSNMSPEDSSIYLCSVVEGNTETQYFGPGTRLLVL.

Concerning this clone: The identical CDR3 is also encoded by other nucleotide sequences in the sample. This rearrangement joins TRBV5-1 to TRBJ1-3; D unclear. Germline V gives CDR1 SGHRS, CDR2 YFSETQ. With 2 bases removed from V and 2 bases from J, the gap between germline ends came to 2 bases. The CDR3 runs to 12 residues. CDR3 sequence reads: CASSFPGNTIYF. CDR3 DNA: TGCGCCAGCAGCTTTCCTGGAAACACCATATATTTT.

This clone came up once. The chain is built from TRBV27 and TRBJ2-1; 13 nucleotides agree with TRBD2. The CDR3 has 16 amino acids. J lost 9 bases, V lost 4 bases, and 9 bases had no gene match. The germline V gene encodes CDR1 MNHEY and CDR2 SMNVEV (reference sequence). This CDR3 reads CASSSAGTSGKVEQFF. DNA for the CDR3: TGTGCCAGCAGTTCAGCCGGGACTAGCGGGAAGGTTGAGCAGTTCTTC.

This clone was found a few times. V gene TRBV9 combines with J gene TRBJ2-7; D is unclear. V lost 1 base to trimming and J lost 1 base, with 9 bases between them. The CDR3 spans 14 residues. Germline V CDR1 and CDR2: SGDLS, YYNGEE. The CDR3 loop reads CASSVSSSSYEQYF. DNA for the CDR3: TGTGCCAGCAGCGTAAGTTCCTCTTCCTACGAGCAGTACTTC.

V gene TRBV30 combines with J gene TRBJ1-1, with a weak D call TRBD1 (5 bases). The CDR3 is made up of 12 amino acids. The germline gives CDR1 GTSNPN, CDR2 SVGIG (reference sequence). Trimming took 5 bases from V and 6 from J, leaving 13 bases between them. CDR3 DNA sequence: TGTGCCTGGGCCCTCGGGACGCCTGAAGCTTTCTTT. Translation: CAWALGTPEAFF.

J is TRBJ2-1 and V is TRBV9; TRBD2 matches 13 bases. Germline V CDR1 and CDR2: SGDLS, YYNGEE. The V segment lost 4 bases and the J segment 7 bases; nucleotides outside the gene matches: 5. This CDR3 is built from 15 residues. CDR3 sequence: CASSFGTSGVNEQFF. In DNA form, the CDR3 reads TGTGCCAGCAGCTTCGGGACTAGCGGGGTAAATGAGCAGTTCTTC.

This chain links TRBV7-9 with TRBJ1-1; D is unclear. The CDR3 is made up of 17 amino acids. Germline V gene data show CDR1 as SEHNR and CDR2 as FQNEAQ (reference sequence). V lost 7 bases, J lost 0 bases, and 21 bases lay in between. CDR3 protein: CASTRPMAQFMNTEAFF. In DNA form, the CDR3 reads TGTGCCAGCACCCGACCCATGGCCCAGTTCATGAACACTGAAGCTTTCTTT.

This rearrangement joins TRBV19 to TRBJ2-1; a weak D match, TRBD1 (6 bases). Germline CDR1 reads LNHDA; CDR2 reads SQIVND (reference sequence). The CDR3 is 16 residues long. Between the trimmed V and J ends, which lost 5 bases and 4 bases, there was a span of 18 bases. The CDR3 DNA is TGTGCCAGTAGTTTAAGACAGGCGAGCACTTACAATGAGCAGTTCTTC. Encoded protein: CASSLRQASTYNEQFF.

Here the CDR3 DNA reads TGTGCCACCAGCAGAATCAACGGGCAGTCGGAGGGATCCTATGGCTACACCTTC. It yields the protein CATSRINGQSEGSYGYTF. The chain employs TRBV15 and TRBJ1-2; D is uncertain. The V gene lost 2 bases and the J gene lost 4 bases, with 23 bases spanning the gap. The V gene's germline CDR1 is LNHNV and CDR2 YYDKDF (reference sequence). This CDR3 comprises 18 residues.

The chain combines TRBV18 with TRBJ2-1; 9 nucleotides line up with TRBD1. The germline V gene encodes CDR1 KGHSH and CDR2 LQKENI. CDR3 size: 15 residues. V shed 4 bases, J shed 8 bases, and the junction held 9 bases outside the gene matches. In DNA, the CDR3 is TGTGCCAGCTCACTGACCGGGACAGGGTCGGATGAGCAGTTCTTC. Protein sequence: CASSLTGTGSDEQFF.

This chain uses TRBV7-2 with TRBJ2-1, with D possibly matching TRBD2 (6 bases). The V end lost 4 bases, the J end lost 1 base, and 23 bases lay between the germline ends. This CDR3 is built from 19 residues. CDR1 SGHTA and CDR2 FQGNSA come from the germline V gene. CDR3 residues: CASSSPKLTGVNSYNEQFF. DNA for the CDR3: TGTGCCAGCAGCTCACCCAAGTTAACGGGGGTAAATTCCTACAATGAGCAGTTCTTC.

V is TRBV9 and J is TRBJ2-1; possibly TRBD1 for D (6 bases). Trimming removed 0 bases at V and 4 bases at J, with 11 bases between. The V gene's germline CDR1 is SGDLS and CDR2 YYNGEE. The CDR3 has 15 residues. In DNA, the CDR3 is TGTGCCAGCAGCGTAGATGAGGGGGTATACAATGAGCAGTTCTTC. This codes for CASSVDEGVYNEQFF.

This chain links TRBV5-6 with TRBJ1-2, with D unclear. Germline-derived CDR1 and CDR2 are SGHDT and YYEEEE. V lost 1 base and J 0 bases, leaving 7 bases between the germline ends. CDR3 length: 14 amino acids. In DNA, the CDR3 is TGTGCCAGCAGCTTGATGGGAGCTAACTATGGCTACACCTTC. This codes for CASSLMGANYGYTF. The whole variable domain, filled in from reference TRBV5-6 and TRBJ1-2, reads DAGVTQSPTHLIKTRGQQVTLRCSPKSGHDTVSWYQQALGQGPQFIFQYYEEEERQRGNFPDRFSGHQFPNYSSELNVNALLLGDSALYLCASSLMGANYGYTFGSGTRLTVV.

Written as DNA, the CDR3 is TGTGCCAGTAGTACTAGTATAAGCACTGAAGCTTTCTTT. This gives the protein CASSTSISTEAFF. The V and J genes are TRBV19 and TRBJ1-1; D is unresolved. The ends were cut back, 4 bases at V and 4 bases at J, with 10 bases in the middle. Germline V gene lookup returns CDR1 LNHDA and CDR2 SQIVND (reference sequence). This CDR3 spans 13 amino acids.

The rearrangement uses TRBV5-4 and TRBJ2-2; D is ambiguous. This CDR3 contains 13 residues. Germline lookup yields CDR1 SGHNT and CDR2 YYREEE (reference sequence). V shed 1 base and J shed 6 bases, with 7 bases lying between them. The CDR3 DNA reads TGTGCCAGCAGCTTGCCCATACCCGGGGAGCTGTTTTTT. As protein: CASSLPIPGELFF.

The chain recombines TRBV18 with TRBJ1-5; D is unresolved. The CDR3 has 14 amino acids. Between the trimmed V and J ends, which lost 1 base and 2 bases, there was a span of 6 bases. Germline loops: CDR1 KGHSH, CDR2 LQKENI. CDR3 sequence (DNA): TGTGCCAGCTCACCACAGGGTGGCAATCAGCCCCAGCATTTT. Translated, it gives CASSPQGGNQPQHF.

This clone was seen a single time. This chain connects TRBV2 to TRBJ1-5, with TRBD1 matching over 9 bases. Germline loops: CDR1 SNHLY, CDR2 FYNNEI. The CDR3 loop spans 14 amino acids. After removal of 5 bases from V and 5 bases from J, the junction contained 4 bases not matched to a gene. The CDR3: CASSPTGGDQPQHF. The CDR3 region has the DNA TGTGCCAGCAGTCCGACAGGGGGGGATCAGCCCCAGCATTTT. Full variable domain (rest looked up from reference TRBV2 and TRBJ1-5): EPEVTQTPSHQVTQMGQEVILRCVPISNHLYFYWYRQILGQKVEFLVSFYNNEISEKSEIFDDQFSVERPDGSNFTLKIRSTKLEDSAMYFCASSPTGGDQPQHFGDGTRLSIL.

The chain uses TRBV6-1 and TRBJ1-2; D remains ambiguous. Germline V gene sequence: CDR1 MNHNS, CDR2 SASEGT. V lost 5 bases, J lost 4 bases, and 8 bases lay in between. The CDR3 has 12 amino acids. The CDR3 region is CASSSQGYGYTF. The CDR3 nucleotides read TGTGCCAGCAGTTCCCAAGGCTATGGCTACACCTTC.

This sequence joins TRBV7-9 and TRBJ1-1; maybe TRBD1 (5 bases). Germline V CDR1 and CDR2: SEHNR, FQNEAQ (reference sequence). Trimming took 5 bases from V and 2 from J, leaving 15 bases between them. This CDR3 contains 15 residues. CDR3 bases: TGTGCCAGCAGCCCGAGGTCGGGGGGTAACACTGAAGCTTTCTTT. It is translated as CASSPRSGGNTEAFF.

This chain joins TRBV5-4 and TRBJ2-5; D is undetermined. This CDR3 is built from 15 residues. Germline values: CDR1 SGHNT, CDR2 YYREEE (reference sequence). The V end was cut by 0 bases, the J end by 3 bases, with 12 bases between. This CDR3 reads CASSLELAHKETQYF. In DNA form, the CDR3 reads TGTGCCAGCAGCTTGGAACTGGCCCACAAAGAGACCCAGTACTTC.